Listed here are 19 T cell receptor beta chains from one sample, sequenced in a study of siplizumab effects on memory and regulatory T cells. Assay: immunoSEQ multiplex PCR; the TCRdb copy retains only in-frame clones and omits some. The sample includes approximately 120,000 clones, 92% of them seen just once. Sequenced material: Tregs sorted from blood. These receptors originate from a human donor in good health.

The chain couples TRBV5-5 to TRBJ2-7, with D hard to call. The germline V gene has CDR1 SGHKS and CDR2 YYEKEE (reference sequence). The CDR3 extends over 15 amino acids. Trimming stripped 4 bases from V and 3 bases from J, with 17 bases between. In nucleotides, the CDR3 is TGTGCCAGCAGCCTGCTACTATCTAACATCTACGAGCAGTACTTC. Translated, it gives CASSLLLSNIYEQYF.

The chain links TRBV5-1 to TRBJ1-4; D unclear. Germline CDR1 is SGHRS and CDR2 is YFSETQ. The CDR3 length is 14 residues. Trimming pared 2 bases from V and 1 base from J, leaving 6 bases between. CDR3 in DNA: TGCGCCAGCAGCTTCGGCGTAACTAATGAAAAACTGTTTTTT. It translates to CASSFGVTNEKLFF. The full variable domain, with the rest looked up from reference TRBV5-1 and TRBJ1-4, is KAGVTQTPRYLIKTRGQQVTLSCSPISGHRSVSWYQQTPGQGLQFLFEYFSETQRNKGNFPGRFSGRQFSNSRSEMNVSTLELGDSALYLCASSFGVTNEKLFFGSGTQLSVL.

This chain joins TRBV18 and TRBJ2-2; tentatively, D is TRBD2 (6 bases). Germline V gene lookup returns CDR1 KGHSH and CDR2 LQKENI. V lost 1 base to trimming and J lost 5 bases, with 8 bases between them. The CDR3 has 14 amino acids. CDR3 DNA sequence: TGTGCCAGCTCACCACAGGAGGGGACCGGGGAGCTGTTTTTT. Protein sequence: CASSPQEGTGELFF.

The chain recombines TRBV27 with TRBJ2-3; no clear D gene. Trimming took off 3 bases at V and 5 bases at J, with 21 bases between the two ends. The CDR3 consists of 17 residues. Germline CDR1 MNHEY, CDR2 SMNVEV (reference sequence). CDR3 nucleotides: TGTGCCAGCAGTTTCAGCGTACCTCCTAAAATGGGAGATACGCAGTATTTT. Its translation: CASSFSVPPKMGDTQYF.

A few counts support this clone. The chain links TRBV27 to TRBJ1-5; unclear D gene. CDR3 length equals 10 residues. Per germline, CDR1 MNHEY and CDR2 SMNVEV (reference sequence). Trimming left V 5 bases short and J 6 bases short, with 2 bases between. CDR3 residues: CASSRQPQHF. The CDR3 nucleotides are TGTGCCAGCAGTCGTCAGCCCCAGCATTTT.

A note on this clone: Other nucleotide sequences from this sample produce the same CDR3. The CDR3 protein is CASSPNTGELFF. DNA of the CDR3: TGTGCCAGCTCACCAAACACCGGGGAGCTGTTTTTT. The chain recombines TRBV18 with TRBJ2-2; D not resolved. Germline CDR1 is KGHSH and CDR2 is LQKENI. V lost 2 bases and J lost 2, with 0 bases in between. The CDR3 spans 12 residues.

The V gene is TRBV5-1, the J gene TRBJ1-2; 7 bases line up with TRBD1. Germline V CDR1 and CDR2: SGHRS, YFSETQ. CDR3 length equals 16 residues. V lost 0 bases to trimming and J lost 0 bases; unmatched junction nucleotides: 5. The CDR3 loop reads CASSLDRGLSNYGYTF. Here the CDR3 DNA reads TGCGCCAGCAGCTTGGACAGGGGACTCTCTAACTATGGCTACACCTTC.

CDR3 nucleotides: TGTGCCAGCACGAGGCGAGGGATTGGATTAGACACTGAAGCTTTCTTT. Translated: CASTRRGIGLDTEAFF. J is TRBJ1-1 and V is TRBV2; D remains ambiguous. The CDR3 runs 16 residues. V was trimmed by 7 bases and J by 3 bases, leaving 21 bases between them. The V gene's germline CDR1 is SNHLY and CDR2 FYNNEI.

The chain carries TRBV19 and TRBJ2-2, with no clear D. Germline-derived CDR1 and CDR2 are LNHDA and SQIVND (reference sequence). CDR3 length equals 12 residues. Trimming removed 5 bases at V and 2 bases at J, with 3 bases between. CDR3: CASSHNTGELFF. The CDR3 DNA follows: TGTGCCAGTAGTCACAACACCGGGGAGCTGTTTTTT.

The chain uses TRBV19 and TRBJ2-3; D is perhaps TRBD1 (6 bases). CDR1 and CDR2 from the germline V gene are LNHDA and SQIVND (reference sequence). There are 14 residues in the CDR3. Trimming stripped 4 bases from V and 6 bases from J, with 14 bases between. For the CDR3, the DNA is TGTGCCAGTAGTACAACATCAGGGGTGGATACGCAGTATTTT. This sequence encodes CASSTTSGVDTQYF.

This sequence joins TRBV7-2 and TRBJ2-7, with 9 bases matching TRBD1. Germline trimming cut 5 bases from V and 4 bases from J; bases unmatched to any gene: 6. This CDR3 comprises 14 residues. The germline gives CDR1 SGHTA, CDR2 FQGNSA. In DNA, the CDR3 is TGTGCCAGCAGCCTCCGGACAGGGGATTACGAGCAGTACTTC. It yields the protein CASSLRTGDYEQYF.

The rearrangement links TRBV6-1 to TRBJ2-7; D may be TRBD2 (7 bases). Trimming shortened V by 7 bases and J by 4 bases, and 20 bases separated the two germline ends. This CDR3 spans 15 amino acids. The V gene's germline CDR1 is MNHNS and CDR2 SASEGT. CDR3 nucleotides: TGTGCCAGCACCCTAAGGATAGGGGGAGGGTACGAGCAGTACTTC. Protein: CASTLRIGGGYEQYF.

This chain uses TRBV5-4 with TRBJ2-3, with TRBD1 identical over 8 bases. CDR3 length: 15 residues. Germline V gene lookup returns CDR1 SGHNT and CDR2 YYREEE (reference sequence). The V segment lost 0 bases and the J segment 2 bases; nucleotides outside the gene matches: 2. CDR3 loop: CASSLGGQATDTQYF. DNA of the CDR3: TGTGCCAGCAGCTTGGGGGGACAGGCCACAGATACGCAGTATTTT.

The genes are TRBV15 and TRBJ1-5, with D unresolved. CDR1 is LNHNV, CDR2 YYDKDF, per germline (reference sequence). The CDR3 spans 15 residues. Trimming stripped 5 bases from V and 1 base from J, with 12 bases between. Here the CDR3 reads CATSLAGVSNQPQHF. The CDR3 nucleotides read TGTGCCACCAGCCTTGCAGGAGTAAGCAATCAGCCCCAGCATTTT.

The V gene is TRBV19, the J gene TRBJ2-2; 11 positions match TRBD1. CDR1 LNHDA and CDR2 SQIVND come from the germline V gene (reference sequence). The V segment lost 7 bases and the J segment 6 bases; nucleotides outside the gene matches: 10. This CDR3 region has 16 residues. The CDR3 loop reads CASTSRTGGIAGELFF. As DNA, the CDR3 is TGTGCCAGTACCTCCCGGACAGGGGGCATAGCCGGGGAGCTGTTTTTT.

The gene calls are TRBV6-1 and TRBJ1-1, with TRBD1 identical over 7 bases. Looked up from germline, CDR1 is MNHNS and CDR2 is SASEGT. The CDR3 loop spans 14 amino acids. Trimming cost V 6 bases and J 6 bases; bases outside gene matches: 10. Here the CDR3 reads CASSERRDSAEAFF. CDR3 in DNA: TGTGCCAGCAGCGAGCGACGGGACAGCGCTGAAGCTTTCTTT.

V usage is TRBV6-5 and J usage is TRBJ2-2; possible D gene TRBD1, 5 bases. This CDR3 is 14 amino acids long. The germline CDR1 and CDR2 sequences are MNHEY and SVGAGI. The V gene lost 6 bases and the J gene lost 3 bases, with 11 bases spanning the gap. The CDR3 DNA is TGTGCCAGCAGATTTACAGGAGACACCGGGGAGCTGTTTTTT. It codes for CASRFTGDTGELFF.

The J gene is TRBJ2-7, the V gene TRBV4-1, with a weak D call TRBD2 (5 bases). Germline CDR1 MGHRA, CDR2 YSYEKL. This CDR3 spans 13 amino acids. Trimming stripped 3 bases from V and 9 bases from J, with 15 bases between. The CDR3 region is CASSQDGDGGQYF. The CDR3 DNA is TGCGCCAGCAGCCAGGACGGTGACGGAGGGCAGTACTTC.

V gene TRBV2 combines with J gene TRBJ1-2, with unresolved D. V lost 6 bases to trimming and J lost 7 bases, with 12 bases between them. Germline V lookup: CDR1 SNHLY, CDR2 FYNNEI. This CDR3 is built from 12 residues. This CDR3 reads CASSRDWPGYTF. The DNA for the CDR3 is TGTGCCAGCAGCCGGGATTGGCCTGGCTACACCTTC.